This T cell receptor beta chain appears in the sequencing data of a study of T cell responses to AZD1222 COVID-19 vaccine. CDR3 size: 18 residues. V dropped 4 bases and J dropped 4; count of bases not matched to a gene: 13. In germline, CDR1 is KGHDR, CDR2 SFDVKD. On this clone: Its antigen is currently unknown.

The study, taken as a whole, reports: No day 14 peak samples; only post-peak repertoires were characterized.

Sequenced by immunoSEQ multiplex PCR; TCRdb stores in-frame clones only, minus some. Of around 91,000 clones in the sample, 88% were seen once. V gene TRBV24-1 combines with J gene TRBJ2-2, with 8 bases matching TRBD2. The sequence was collected from an adult in good health. The sequenced sample was peripheral blood, obtained on day 0 of AZD1222 vaccination. DNA for the CDR3: TGTGCCACCAGTGACCCTCCGGGAGGGCCTGGAGGCACCGGGGAGCTGTTTTTT. Translation gives CATSDPPGGPGGTGELFF.